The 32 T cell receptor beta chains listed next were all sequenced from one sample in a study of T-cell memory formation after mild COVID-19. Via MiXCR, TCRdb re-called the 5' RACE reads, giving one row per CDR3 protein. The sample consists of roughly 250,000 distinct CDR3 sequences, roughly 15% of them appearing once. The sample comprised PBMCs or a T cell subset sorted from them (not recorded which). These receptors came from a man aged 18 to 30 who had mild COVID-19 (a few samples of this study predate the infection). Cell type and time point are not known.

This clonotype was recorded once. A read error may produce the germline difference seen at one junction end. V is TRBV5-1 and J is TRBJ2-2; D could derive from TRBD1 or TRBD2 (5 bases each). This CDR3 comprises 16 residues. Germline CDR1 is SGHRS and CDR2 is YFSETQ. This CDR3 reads CASSSQGNSNTGEMFF. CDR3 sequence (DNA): TGCGCCAGCAGCTCCCAGGGAAACTCCAACACCGGGGAGATGTTTTTT.

CDR3 coding DNA: TGTGCCAGCAGCCAAAGGACAGGGAGGAGAACTGAAGCTTTCTTT. Residues: CASSQRTGRRTEAFF. V gene TRBV11-2 combines with J gene TRBJ1-1; 8 nucleotides match TRBD1. The CDR3 extends over 15 amino acids. Per germline, CDR1 SGHAT and CDR2 FQNNGV. The V segment lost 5 bases and the J segment 5 bases; nucleotides outside the gene matches: 10.

The CDR3 protein is CASIIRGNGGTDTQYF. CDR3 nucleotide sequence: TGTGCCAGCATTATAAGGGGTAATGGGGGCACAGATACGCAGTATTTT. V is TRBV12-3 or TRBV12-4 and J is TRBJ2-3; TRBD1 is a possible D gene (5 bases). There are 16 residues in the CDR3. V lost 7 bases to trimming and J lost 1 base, with 18 bases between them.

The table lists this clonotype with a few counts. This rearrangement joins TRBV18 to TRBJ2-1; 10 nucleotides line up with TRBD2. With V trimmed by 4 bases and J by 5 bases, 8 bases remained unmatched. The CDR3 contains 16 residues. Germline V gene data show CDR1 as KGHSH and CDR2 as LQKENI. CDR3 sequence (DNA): TGTGCCAGCTCACATAAGCGGGGGGGCCGCAACAATGAGCAGTTCTTC. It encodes CASSHKRGGRNNEQFF.

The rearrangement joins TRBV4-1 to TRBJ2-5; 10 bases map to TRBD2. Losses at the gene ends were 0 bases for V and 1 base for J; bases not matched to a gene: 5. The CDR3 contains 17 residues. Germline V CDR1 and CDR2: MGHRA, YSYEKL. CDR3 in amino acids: CASSQDGVAGGQETQYF. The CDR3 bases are TGCGCCAGCAGCCAAGATGGGGTAGCGGGGGGCCAAGAGACCCAGTACTTC.

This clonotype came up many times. This CDR3 reads CASSYSGLAGVNEQFF. The CDR3 DNA reads as TGTGCCAGCAGCTACTCGGGACTAGCGGGGGTAAATGAGCAGTTCTTC. The chain combines TRBV11-2 with TRBJ2-1; 14 nucleotides line up with TRBD2. In germline, CDR1 is SGHAT, CDR2 FQNNGV. Trimming cost V 4 bases and J 7 bases; bases outside gene matches: 6. The CDR3 spans 16 residues.

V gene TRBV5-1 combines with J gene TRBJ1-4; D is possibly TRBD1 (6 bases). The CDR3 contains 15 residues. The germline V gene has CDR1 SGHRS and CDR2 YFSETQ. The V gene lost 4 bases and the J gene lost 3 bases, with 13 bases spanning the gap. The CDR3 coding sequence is TGCGCCAGCAGCCCAATCGGACAGCCTAATGAAAAACTGTTTTTT. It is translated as CASSPIGQPNEKLFF.

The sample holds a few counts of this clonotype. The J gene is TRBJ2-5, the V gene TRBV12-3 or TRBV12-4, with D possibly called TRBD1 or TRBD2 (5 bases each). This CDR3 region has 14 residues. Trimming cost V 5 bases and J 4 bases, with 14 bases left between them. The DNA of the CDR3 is TGTGCCAGCAGTCGAGGGACCCTCGGAGAGACCCAGTACTTC. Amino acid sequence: CASSRGTLGETQYF.

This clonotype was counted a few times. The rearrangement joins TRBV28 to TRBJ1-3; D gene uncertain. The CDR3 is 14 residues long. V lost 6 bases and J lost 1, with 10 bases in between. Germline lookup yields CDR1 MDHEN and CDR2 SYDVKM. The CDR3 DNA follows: TGTGCCAGCAGACGCCAGGTTTCTGGAAACACCATATATTTT. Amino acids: CASRRQVSGNTIYF.

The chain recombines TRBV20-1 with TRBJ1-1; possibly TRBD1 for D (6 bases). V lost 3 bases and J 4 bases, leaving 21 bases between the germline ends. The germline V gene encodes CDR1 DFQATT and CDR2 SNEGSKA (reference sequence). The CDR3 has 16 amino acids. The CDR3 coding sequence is TGCAGTGCTAGCCCGCCCAGGGGAGGTTGGGGCACTGAAGCTTTCTTT. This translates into CSASPPRGGWGTEAFF.

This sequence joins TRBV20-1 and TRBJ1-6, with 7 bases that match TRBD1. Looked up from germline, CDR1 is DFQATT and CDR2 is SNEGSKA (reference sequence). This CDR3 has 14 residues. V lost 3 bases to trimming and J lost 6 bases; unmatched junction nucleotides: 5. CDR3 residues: CSARDAGGNSPLHF. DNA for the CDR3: TGCAGTGCTAGGGACGCAGGGGGTAATTCACCCCTCCACTTT.

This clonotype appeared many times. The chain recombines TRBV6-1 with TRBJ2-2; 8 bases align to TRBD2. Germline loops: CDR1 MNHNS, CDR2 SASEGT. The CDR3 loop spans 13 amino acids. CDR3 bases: TGTGCTTCCCGGGGGGGCCCCACCGGGGAGCTGTTTTTT. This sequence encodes CASRGGPTGELFF.

Here the CDR3 reads CASSYRGDEQFF. The CDR3, as DNA: TGTGCCAGCAGTTATCGGGGGGATGAGCAGTTCTTC. The J gene is TRBJ2-1, the V gene TRBV6-2 or TRBV6-3; 7 nucleotides align to TRBD2. There are 12 residues in the CDR3. Germline CDR1 and CDR2: MNHEY and SVGEGT. V gave up 3 bases and J gave up 8 bases; unmatched junction bases: 1.

CDR3 coding DNA: TGTGCCAGCAGTTTAGCTTCGGGCTCTGGAAACACCATATATTTT. Amino acids: CASSLASGSGNTIYF. The rearrangement links TRBV12-3 or TRBV12-4 to TRBJ1-3; no firm D call. This CDR3 is built from 15 residues. Between the trimmed V and J ends, which lost 0 bases and 0 bases, there was a span of 6 bases.

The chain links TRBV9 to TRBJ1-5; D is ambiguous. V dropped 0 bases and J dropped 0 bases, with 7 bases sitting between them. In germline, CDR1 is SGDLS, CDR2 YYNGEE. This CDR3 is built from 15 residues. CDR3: CASSVGGNSNQPQHF. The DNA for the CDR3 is TGTGCCAGCAGCGTAGGGGGTAATAGCAATCAGCCCCAGCATTTT.

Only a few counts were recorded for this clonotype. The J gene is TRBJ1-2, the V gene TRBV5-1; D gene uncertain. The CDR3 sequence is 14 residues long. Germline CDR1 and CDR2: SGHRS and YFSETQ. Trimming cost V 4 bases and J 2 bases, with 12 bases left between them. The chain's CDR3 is CASSLGLRNYGYTF. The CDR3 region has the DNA TGCGCCAGCAGCCTCGGGCTTCGGAACTATGGCTACACCTTC. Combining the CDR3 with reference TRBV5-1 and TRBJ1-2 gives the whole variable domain KAGVTQTPRYLIKTRGQQVTLSCSPISGHRSVSWYQQTPGQGLQFLFEYFSETQRNKGNFPGRFSGRQFSNSRSEMNVSTLELGDSALYLCASSLGLRNYGYTFGSGTRLTVV.

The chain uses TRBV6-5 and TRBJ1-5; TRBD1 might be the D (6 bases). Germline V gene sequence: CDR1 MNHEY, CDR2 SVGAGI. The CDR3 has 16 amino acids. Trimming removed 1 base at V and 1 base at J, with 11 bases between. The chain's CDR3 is CASSYYAQGSNQPQHF. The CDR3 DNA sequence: TGTGCCAGCAGTTACTATGCTCAGGGGAGCAATCAGCCCCAGCATTTT.

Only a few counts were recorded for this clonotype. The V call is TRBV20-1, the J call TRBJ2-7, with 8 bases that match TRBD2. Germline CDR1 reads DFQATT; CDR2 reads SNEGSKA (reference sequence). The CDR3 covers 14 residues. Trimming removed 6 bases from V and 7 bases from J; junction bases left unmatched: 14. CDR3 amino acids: CSAPRGTSASEQYV. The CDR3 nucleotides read TGCAGTGCCCCCCGAGGGACTAGTGCGAGTGAGCAGTACGTC.

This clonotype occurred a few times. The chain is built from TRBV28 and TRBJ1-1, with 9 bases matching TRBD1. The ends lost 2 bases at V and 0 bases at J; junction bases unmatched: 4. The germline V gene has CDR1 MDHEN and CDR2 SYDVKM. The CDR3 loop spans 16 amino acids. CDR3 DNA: TGTGCCAGCAGTTTAGGTGGGACAGGGATGAACACTGAAGCTTTCTTT. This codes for CASSLGGTGMNTEAFF.

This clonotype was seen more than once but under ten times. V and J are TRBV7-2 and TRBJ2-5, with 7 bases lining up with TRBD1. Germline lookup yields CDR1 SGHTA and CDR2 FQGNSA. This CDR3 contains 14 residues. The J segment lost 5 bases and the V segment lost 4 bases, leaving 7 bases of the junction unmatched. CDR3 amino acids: CASSSGTVKETQYF. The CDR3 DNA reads TGTGCCAGCAGCTCCGGGACAGTGAAGGAGACCCAGTACTTC.

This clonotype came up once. CDR3 region: CSATGGGQPQHF. In DNA, the CDR3 is TGCAGTGCTACTGGGGGGGGACAGCCCCAGCATTTT. The V gene is TRBV20-1, the J gene TRBJ1-5; TRBD1 is a possible D gene (5 bases). The CDR3 loop spans 12 amino acids. Looked up from germline, CDR1 is DFQATT and CDR2 is SNEGSKA (reference sequence). The ends were cut back, 4 bases at V and 7 bases at J, with 11 bases in the middle.

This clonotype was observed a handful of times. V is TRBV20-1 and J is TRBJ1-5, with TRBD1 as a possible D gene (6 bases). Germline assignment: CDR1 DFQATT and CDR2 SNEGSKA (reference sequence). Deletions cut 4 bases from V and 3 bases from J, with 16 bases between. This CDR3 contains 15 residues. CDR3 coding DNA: TGCAGTGCTACCGCCCTGGACAGCCTCAATCAGCCCCAGCATTTT. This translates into CSATALDSLNQPQHF.

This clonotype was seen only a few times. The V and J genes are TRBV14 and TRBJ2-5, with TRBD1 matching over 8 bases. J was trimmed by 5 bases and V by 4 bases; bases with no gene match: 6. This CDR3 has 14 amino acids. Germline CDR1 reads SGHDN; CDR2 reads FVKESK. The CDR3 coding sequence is TGTGCCAGCAGCCTGACAGGGGTCCGCGAGACCCAGTACTTC. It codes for CASSLTGVRETQYF.

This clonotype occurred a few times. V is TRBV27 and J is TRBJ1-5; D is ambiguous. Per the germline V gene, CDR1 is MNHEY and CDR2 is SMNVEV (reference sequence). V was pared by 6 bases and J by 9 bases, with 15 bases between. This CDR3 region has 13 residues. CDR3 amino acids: CASRPNVFAPQHF. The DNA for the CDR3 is TGTGCCAGCAGACCCAACGTATTTGCGCCCCAGCATTTT.

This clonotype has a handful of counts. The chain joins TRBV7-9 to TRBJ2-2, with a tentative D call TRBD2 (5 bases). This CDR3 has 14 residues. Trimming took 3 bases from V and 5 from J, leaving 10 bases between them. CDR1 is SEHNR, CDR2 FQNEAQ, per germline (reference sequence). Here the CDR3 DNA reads TGTGCCAGCAGCTTCTCCGGGGTGACCGGGGAGCTGTTTTTT. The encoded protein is CASSFSGVTGELFF.

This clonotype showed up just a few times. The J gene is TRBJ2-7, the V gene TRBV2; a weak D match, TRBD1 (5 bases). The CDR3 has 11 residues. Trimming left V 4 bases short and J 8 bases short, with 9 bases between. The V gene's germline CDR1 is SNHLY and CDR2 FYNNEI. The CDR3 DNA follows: TGTGCCAGCAGTGCGGACAAGCAGCAGTACGTC. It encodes CASSADKQQYV.

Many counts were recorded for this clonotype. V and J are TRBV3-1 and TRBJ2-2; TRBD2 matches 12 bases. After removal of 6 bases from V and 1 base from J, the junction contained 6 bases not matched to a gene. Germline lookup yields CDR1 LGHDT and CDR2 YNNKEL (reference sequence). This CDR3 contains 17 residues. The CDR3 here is CASRDRLAGENTGELFF. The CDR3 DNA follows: TGTGCCAGCAGAGATAGACTAGCGGGGGAGAACACCGGGGAGCTGTTTTTT.

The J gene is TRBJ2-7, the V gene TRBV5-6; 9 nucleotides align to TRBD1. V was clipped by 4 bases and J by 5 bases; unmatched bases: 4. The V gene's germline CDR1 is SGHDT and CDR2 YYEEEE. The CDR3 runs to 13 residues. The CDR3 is CASSLDRGDEQYF. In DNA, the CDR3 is TGTGCCAGCAGCCTGGACAGGGGCGACGAGCAGTACTTC. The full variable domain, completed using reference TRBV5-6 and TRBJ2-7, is DAGVTQSPTHLIKTRGQQVTLRCSPKSGHDTVSWYQQALGQGPQFIFQYYEEEERQRGNFPDRFSGHQFPNYSSELNVNALLLGDSALYLCASSLDRGDEQYFGPGTRLTVT.

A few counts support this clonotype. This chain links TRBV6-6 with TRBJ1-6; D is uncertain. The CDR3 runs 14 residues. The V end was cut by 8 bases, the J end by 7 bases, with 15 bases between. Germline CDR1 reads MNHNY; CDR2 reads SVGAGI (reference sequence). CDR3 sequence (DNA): TGTGCCAGCTCCCCCCCAGAAAGCAATTCACCCCTCCACTTT. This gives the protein CASSPPESNSPLHF.

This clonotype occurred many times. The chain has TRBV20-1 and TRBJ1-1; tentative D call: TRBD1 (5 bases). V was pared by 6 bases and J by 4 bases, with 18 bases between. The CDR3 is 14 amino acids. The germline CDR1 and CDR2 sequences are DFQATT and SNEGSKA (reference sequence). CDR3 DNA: TGCAGTGCCAGGGAGGGGAGCGAGGGCACTGAAGCTTTCTTT. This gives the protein CSAREGSEGTEAFF.

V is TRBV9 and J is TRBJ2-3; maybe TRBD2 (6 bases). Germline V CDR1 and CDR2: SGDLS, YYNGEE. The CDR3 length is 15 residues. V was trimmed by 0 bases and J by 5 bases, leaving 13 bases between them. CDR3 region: CASSVESRRVDTQYF. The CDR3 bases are TGTGCCAGCAGCGTAGAGTCCAGGAGGGTAGATACGCAGTATTTT.

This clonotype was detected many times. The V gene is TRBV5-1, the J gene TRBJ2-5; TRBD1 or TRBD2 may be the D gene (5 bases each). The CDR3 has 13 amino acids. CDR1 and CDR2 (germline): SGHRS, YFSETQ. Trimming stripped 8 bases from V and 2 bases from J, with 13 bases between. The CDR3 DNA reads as TGCGCCAGTCGGGGTGAGGGGCAAGAGACCCAGTACTTC. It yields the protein CASRGEGQETQYF.